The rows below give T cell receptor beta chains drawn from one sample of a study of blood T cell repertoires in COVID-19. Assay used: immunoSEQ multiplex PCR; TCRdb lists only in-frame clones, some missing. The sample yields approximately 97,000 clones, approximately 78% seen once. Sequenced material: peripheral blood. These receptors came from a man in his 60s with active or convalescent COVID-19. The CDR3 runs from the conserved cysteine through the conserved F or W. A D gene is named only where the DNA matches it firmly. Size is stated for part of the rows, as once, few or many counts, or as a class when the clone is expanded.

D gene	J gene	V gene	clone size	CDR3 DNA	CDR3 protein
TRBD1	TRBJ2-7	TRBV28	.	TGTGCCAGCAGAGCCGATTCCGGGACAGGGCGCTACGAGCAGTACTTC	CASRADSGTGRYEQYF
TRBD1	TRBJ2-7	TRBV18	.	TGTGCCAGCTCACCACCGGGGACAGCCTACGAGCAGTACTTC	CASSPPGTAYEQYF
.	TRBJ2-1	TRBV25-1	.	TGTGCCAGCCTAGGAGGCCCAAGCAATGAGCAGTTCTTC	CASLGGPSNEQFF
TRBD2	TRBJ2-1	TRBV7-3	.	TGTGCCAGCAGCCCCGGACTAGCTGATGAGCAGTTCTTC	CASSPGLADEQFF
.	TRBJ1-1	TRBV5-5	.	TGTGCCAGCAGCTTCGGGTGGCAGGCTTTCTTT	CASSFGWQAFF
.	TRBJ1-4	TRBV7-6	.	TGTGCCAGCAGCCCCCGGGACATCGAAAAACTGTTTTTT	CASSPRDIEKLFF
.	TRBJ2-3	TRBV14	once	TGTGCCAGCAGCCAAGGGCAGGGGAGGGCAGATACGCAGTATTTT	CASSQGQGRADTQYF
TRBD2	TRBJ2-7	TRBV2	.	TGTGCCAGCACCTTCCCGAGGGAGGGCGAGCAGTACTTC	CASTFPREGEQYF
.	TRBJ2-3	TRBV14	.	TGTGCCAGCAGCCAGGGGGGAGGCCACACAGATACGCAGTATTTT	CASSQGGGHTDTQYF
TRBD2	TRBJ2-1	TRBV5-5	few	TGTGCCAGCAGAGGGACTAGCGGGAGTCAGAACAATGAGCAGTTCTTC	CASRGTSGSQNNEQFF
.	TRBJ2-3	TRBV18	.	TGTGCCAGCTCACCATCCGGGGATACGCAGTATTTT	CASSPSGDTQYF